This T cell receptor (beta chain) was sequenced for a study of OX40 agonist ivuxolimab in advanced cancers. For the study at large: Clinicians treated patients with ivuxolimab, an agonistic anti-OX40 (CD134) antibody. The group had a mean age of around 64 years, ranged from roughly 20 to 79, and was approximately 81% male. Study-wide results and limits: Expanded clones were, on average, more numerous in CD8+ T cells than in CD4+.

The germline gives CDR1 SNHLY, CDR2 FYNNEI. The V gene end was trimmed by 5 bases and the J gene end by 1 base; junction bases not matched to a gene: 7. The CDR3 length is 17 residues. As to this clone: What it binds is not known.

This table comes from immunoSEQ multiplex PCR, and its TCRdb copy is limited to in-frame clones, with some not included. Here the sample spans tens of thousands of clones, around nine tenths being singletons. Exclusion of a patient followed from autoimmune disease history or systemic immunosuppression. The origin of this receptor is an adult with an advanced solid tumor such as melanoma, head and neck, liver or kidney cancer. The sample here was CD4+ or CD8+ T cells sorted from blood, taken in a trial of the OX40 agonist ivuxolimab. The rearrangement uses TRBV2 and TRBJ2-2; TRBD1 aligns across 10 bases. The CDR3 sequence is CASSHPRDRGNTGELFF. In nucleotides, the CDR3 is TGTGCCAGCAGTCACCCCCGGGACAGGGGGAACACCGGGGAGCTGTTTTTT. Supplemented by reference TRBV2 and TRBJ2-2, the full variable domain reads EPEVTQTPSHQVTQMGQEVILRCVPISNHLYFYWYRQILGQKVEFLVSFYNNEISEKSEIFDDQFSVERPDGSNFTLKIRSTKLEDSAMYFCASSHPRDRGNTGELFFGEGSRLTVL.